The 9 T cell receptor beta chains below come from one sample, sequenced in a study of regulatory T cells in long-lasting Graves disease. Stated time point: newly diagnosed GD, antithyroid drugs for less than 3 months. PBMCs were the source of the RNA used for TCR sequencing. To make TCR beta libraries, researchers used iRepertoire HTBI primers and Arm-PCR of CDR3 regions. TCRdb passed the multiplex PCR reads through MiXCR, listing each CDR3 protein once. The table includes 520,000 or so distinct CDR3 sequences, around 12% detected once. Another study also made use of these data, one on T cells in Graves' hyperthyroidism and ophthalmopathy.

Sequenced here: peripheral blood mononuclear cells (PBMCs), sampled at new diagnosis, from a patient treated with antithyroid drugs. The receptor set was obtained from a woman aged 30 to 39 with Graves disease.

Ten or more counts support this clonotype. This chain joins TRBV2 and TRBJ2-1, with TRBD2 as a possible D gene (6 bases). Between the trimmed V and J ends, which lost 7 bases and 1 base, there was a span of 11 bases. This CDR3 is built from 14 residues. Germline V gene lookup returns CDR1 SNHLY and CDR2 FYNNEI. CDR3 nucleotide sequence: TGTGCCAGCACCAAGGAGGGGTCCTACAATGAGCAGTTCTTC. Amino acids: CASTKEGSYNEQFF.

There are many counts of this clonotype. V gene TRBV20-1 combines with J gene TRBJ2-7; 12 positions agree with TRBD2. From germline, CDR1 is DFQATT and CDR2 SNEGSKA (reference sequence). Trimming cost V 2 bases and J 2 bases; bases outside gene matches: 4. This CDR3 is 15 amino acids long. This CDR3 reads CSARFPSGRAYEQYF. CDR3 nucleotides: TGCAGTGCTAGATTCCCTAGCGGGAGGGCCTACGAGCAGTACTTC.

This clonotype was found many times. Here the CDR3 DNA reads TGCGCCAGCAGTGGACTAGCGGGAGTGGAAAGCACAGATACGCAGTATTTT. Translated: CASSGLAGVESTDTQYF. The genes are TRBV10-2 and TRBJ2-3; the match to TRBD2 covers 12 bases. The V segment lost 4 bases and the J segment 0 bases; nucleotides outside the gene matches: 5. The CDR3 has 17 amino acids. Looked up from germline, CDR1 is WSHSY and CDR2 is SAAADI.

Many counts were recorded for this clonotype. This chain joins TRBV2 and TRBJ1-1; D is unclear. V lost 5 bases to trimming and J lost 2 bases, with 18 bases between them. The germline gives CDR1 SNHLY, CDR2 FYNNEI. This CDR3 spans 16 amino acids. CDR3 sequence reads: CASSPGRTRLNTEAFF. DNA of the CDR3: TGTGCCAGCAGTCCCGGGAGGACGCGATTAAACACTGAAGCTTTCTTT.

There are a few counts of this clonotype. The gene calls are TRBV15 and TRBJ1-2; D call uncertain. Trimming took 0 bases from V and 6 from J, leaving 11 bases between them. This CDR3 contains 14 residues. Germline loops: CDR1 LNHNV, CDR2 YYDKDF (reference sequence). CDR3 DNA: TGTGCCACCAGCAGAGATAGAGCAGCGGATGGCTACACCTTC. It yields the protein CATSRDRAADGYTF.

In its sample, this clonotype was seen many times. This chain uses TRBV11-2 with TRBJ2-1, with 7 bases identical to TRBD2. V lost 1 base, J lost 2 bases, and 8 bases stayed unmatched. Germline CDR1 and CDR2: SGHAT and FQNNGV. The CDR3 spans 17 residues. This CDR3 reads CASSLVVGEGPYNEQFF. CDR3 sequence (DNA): TGTGCCAGCAGCTTAGTGGTGGGGGAGGGACCCTACAATGAGCAGTTCTTC. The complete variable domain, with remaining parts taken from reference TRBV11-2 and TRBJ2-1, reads EAGVAQSPRYKIIEKRQSVAFWCNPISGHATLYWYQQILGQGPKLLIQFQNNGVVDDSQLPKDRFSAERLKGVDSTLKIQPAKLEDSAVYLCASSLVVGEGPYNEQFFGPGTRLTVL.

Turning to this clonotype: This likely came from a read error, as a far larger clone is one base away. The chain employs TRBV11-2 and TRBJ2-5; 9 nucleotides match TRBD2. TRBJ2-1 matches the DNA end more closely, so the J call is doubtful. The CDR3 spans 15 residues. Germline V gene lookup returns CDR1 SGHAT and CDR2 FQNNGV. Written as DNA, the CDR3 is TGTGCCAGCACCCGTGGGCTAGCGGGGACCAATGAGCAGTTCTTC. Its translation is CASTRGLAGTNEQFF.

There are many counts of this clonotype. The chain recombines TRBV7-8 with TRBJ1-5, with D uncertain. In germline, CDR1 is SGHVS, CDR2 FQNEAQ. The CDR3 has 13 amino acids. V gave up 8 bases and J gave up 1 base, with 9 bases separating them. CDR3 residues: CASGLGSNQPQHF. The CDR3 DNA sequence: TGTGCCAGCGGACTTGGGAGCAATCAGCCCCAGCATTTT.

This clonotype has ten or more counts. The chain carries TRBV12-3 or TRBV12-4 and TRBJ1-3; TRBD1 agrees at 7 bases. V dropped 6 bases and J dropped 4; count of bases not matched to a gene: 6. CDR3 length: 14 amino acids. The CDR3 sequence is CASRRQGTGNTIYF. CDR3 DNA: TGTGCCAGCAGACGACAGGGCACGGGAAACACCATATATTTT.